The rows below give T cell receptor beta chains drawn from one sample of a study of blood T cell repertoires in COVID-19. The assay was immunoSEQ multiplex PCR, and TCRdb's table has in-frame clones only and misses some. The sample lists about 210,000 clones, more than 75% occurring once. Sequences were obtained from peripheral blood. These receptors were taken from a woman aged 40 to 50 with acute or convalescent COVID-19. Both conserved end residues are part of each CDR3. The order of the fields is D gene, J gene, clone size, V gene, CDR3 DNA, CDR3 protein. D genes are given only for firm matches. Some rows have no size entry. The others give once, few or many, or a class for an expanded clone.

D: -; J: TRBJ1-1; size: -; V: TRBV5-6; DNA: TGTGCCAGCAGCTTGGACGGGGGGCGAGGAGAAGCTTTCTTT; CDR3: CASSLDGGRGEAFF
D: TRBD1; J: TRBJ2-7; size: once; V: TRBV19; DNA: TGTGCCAGTAGTACTCGGGACAGTACCTACGAGCAGTACTTC; CDR3: CASSTRDSTYEQYF
D: TRBD1; J: TRBJ1-4; size: -; V: TRBV3-1/TRBV3-2; DNA: TGTGCCAGTAGGACAGGGAGATCGGAAAAACTGTTTTTT; CDR3: CASRTGRSEKLFF
D: TRBD2; J: TRBJ2-7; size: once; V: TRBV12-5; DNA: TGTGCTAGTGGTTTGGTAACTAGCGGGACCTACGAGCAGTACTTC; CDR3: CASGLVTSGTYEQYF
D: TRBD1; J: TRBJ1-3; size: -; V: TRBV9; DNA: TGTGCCAGCAGCGGAACACAGGGGTGGGTTAGAAACACCATATATTTT; CDR3: CASSGTQGWVRNTIYF
D: TRBD2; J: TRBJ2-7; size: -; V: TRBV13; DNA: TGTGCCAGCAGCTTATGGAGTAAAGGTAGCGGGGGCTACGAGCAGTACTTC; CDR3: CASSLWSKGSGGYEQYF
D: TRBD1; J: TRBJ1-5; size: -; V: TRBV6-2/TRBV6-3; DNA: TGTGCCAGCAGTCCCGACAGGGACAGCAATCAGCCCCAGCATTTT; CDR3: CASSPDRDSNQPQHF
D: -; J: TRBJ1-1; size: few; V: TRBV11-1; DNA: TGTGCCAGCAGCTTAGCTACAGGGGAAGCTTTCTTT; CDR3: CASSLATGEAFF
D: TRBD1; J: TRBJ1-4; size: -; V: TRBV19; DNA: TGTGCCAGTAGTACCGGCACAGGGGTAGGTGAAAAACTGTTTTTT; CDR3: CASSTGTGVGEKLFF
D: TRBD1; J: TRBJ2-7; size: -; V: TRBV6-2/TRBV6-3; DNA: TGTGCCAGCAGCGGGACAGGGATGTACGAGCAGTACTTC; CDR3: CASSGTGMYEQYF
D: TRBD1; J: TRBJ2-4; size: -; V: TRBV6-5; DNA: TGTGCCAGCTCCACCAGGGGGGCCAAAAACATTCAGTACTTC; CDR3: CASSTRGAKNIQYF
D: -; J: TRBJ2-7; size: -; V: TRBV5-1; DNA: TGCGCCAGCAGCTTGGTAAGCGAGGCCTCCTACGAGCAGTACTTC; CDR3: CASSLVSEASYEQYF
D: -; J: TRBJ1-2; size: -; V: TRBV7-2; DNA: TGTGCCAGCAGCTTCTTCCGCGGACTCGGTCAGGGCTACACCTTC; CDR3: CASSFFRGLGQGYTF
D: -; J: TRBJ1-2; size: -; V: TRBV6-6; DNA: TGTGCCAGCAGCCAACAAACAGGAAGCGACGGCTACACCTTC; CDR3: CASSQQTGSDGYTF
D: TRBD2; J: TRBJ2-7; size: -; V: TRBV11-1; DNA: TGTGCCAGCAGCTCATCCGGACTAGCGGGGGGGGAGCAGTACTTC; CDR3: CASSSSGLAGGEQYF
D: -; J: TRBJ2-7; size: -; V: TRBV18; DNA: TGTGCCAGCTCACTGGCAGGGATAGACTACGAGCAGTACTTC; CDR3: CASSLAGIDYEQYF
D: -; J: TRBJ2-2; size: -; V: TRBV27; DNA: TGTGCCAGCCAAAGGCTGGGGGCGCCGAACACCGGGGAGCTGTTTTTT; CDR3: CASQRLGAPNTGELFF
D: -; J: TRBJ2-4; size: -; V: TRBV27; DNA: TGTGCCAGCAGTTTCGGTCCCCAAAACATTCAGTACTTC; CDR3: CASSFGPQNIQYF
D: -; J: TRBJ2-7; size: -; V: TRBV3-1/TRBV3-2; DNA: TGTGCCAGCAGCCGTTACAGGGCGGCCGAGCAGTACTTC; CDR3: CASSRYRAAEQYF
D: -; J: TRBJ1-4; size: -; V: TRBV2; DNA: TGTGCCAGCAGTGACGGCGGGGTCAATGAAAAACTGTTTTTT; CDR3: CASSDGGVNEKLFF
D: TRBD1; J: TRBJ1-1; size: once; V: TRBV6-5; DNA: TGTGCCAGCAGTTGGACAGGGGTGAACACTGAAGCTTTCTTT; CDR3: CASSWTGVNTEAFF
D: -; J: TRBJ2-2; size: -; V: TRBV6-6; DNA: TGTGCCAGCAGTTACTTCGGGACAAGACCCACCGGGGAGCTGTTTTTT; CDR3: CASSYFGTRPTGELFF
D: TRBD1; J: TRBJ1-2; size: -; V: TRBV6-6; DNA: TGTGCCAGCAGAAATGCAGGGGGCGACCCTAACTATGGCTACACCTTC; CDR3: CASRNAGGDPNYGYTF
D: TRBD2; J: TRBJ2-7; size: -; V: TRBV7-6; DNA: TGTGCCAGCAGTTCAATAGCGGGGGGGACCTACGAGCAGTACTTC; CDR3: CASSSIAGGTYEQYF
D: -; J: TRBJ2-2; size: -; V: TRBV4-1; DNA: TGCGCCAGCAGCCAATCTCTAACAGGGAAAGGGGAGCTGTTTTTT; CDR3: CASSQSLTGKGELFF
D: TRBD1; J: TRBJ2-6; size: -; V: TRBV30; DNA: TGTGCCTGGACAGGGACAGCCTCTGGGGCCAACGTCCTGACTTTC; CDR3: CAWTGTASGANVLTF
D: -; J: TRBJ1-2; size: -; V: TRBV3-1/TRBV3-2; DNA: TGTGCCAGCAGCCAAGGGGCGTGGACTAACTATGGCTACACCTTC; CDR3: CASSQGAWTNYGYTF
D: -; J: TRBJ1-2; size: -; V: TRBV23-1; DNA: TGCGCCAGCAGTCCCACGGACATCCCAATTTATGGCTACACCTTC; CDR3: CASSPTDIPIYGYTF
D: -; J: TRBJ1-3; size: -; V: TRBV4-1; DNA: TGCGCCAGCAGCTCACTACGGACCGCGGGCTCCGGAAACACCATATATTTT; CDR3: CASSSLRTAGSGNTIYF
D: TRBD2; J: TRBJ2-1; size: -; V: TRBV5-1; DNA: TGCGCCAGCAGCAAGACTAGCGGGGGGAACTTTTGGAATGAGCAGTTCTTC; CDR3: CASSKTSGGNFWNEQFF
D: -; J: TRBJ1-1; size: few; V: TRBV7-9; DNA: TGTGCCAGCAGCTTAGCGGGGGCGCGGAACACTGAAGCTTTCTTT; CDR3: CASSLAGARNTEAFF
D: TRBD2; J: TRBJ2-3; size: once; V: TRBV7-2; DNA: TGTGCCAGCAGCCTCACCCGGGACTACCATACAGATACGCAGTATTTT; CDR3: CASSLTRDYHTDTQYF
D: -; J: TRBJ1-4; size: -; V: TRBV4-3; DNA: TGCGCCAGCAGCCAAGAGGGGCGCGTGAATGAAAAACTGTTTTTT; CDR3: CASSQEGRVNEKLFF
D: TRBD1; J: TRBJ1-6; size: -; V: TRBV27; DNA: TGTGCCAGCAGGGACAGGGACAGGGTTACTTCACCCCTCCACTTT; CDR3: CASRDRDRVTSPLHF
D: -; J: TRBJ2-7; size: many; V: TRBV27; DNA: TGTGCCAGCAGTTCGTCCAGGGGTTTCTACGAGCAGTACTTC; CDR3: CASSSSRGFYEQYF
D: -; J: TRBJ1-1; size: -; V: TRBV6-5; DNA: TGTGCCACCAGGGTCCTACAGGGCCCTGAAGCTTTCTTT; CDR3: CATRVLQGPEAFF
D: TRBD2; J: TRBJ2-2; size: once; V: TRBV3-1/TRBV3-2; DNA: TGTGCCAGCAGCCAACCGGGACTAGCGGCGAACACCGGGGAGCTGTTTTTT; CDR3: CASSQPGLAANTGELFF
D: TRBD2; J: TRBJ2-3; size: -; V: TRBV2; DNA: TGTGCCAGCAGTGAAAGGGGACTAGGGGAGGATACGCAGTATTTT; CDR3: CASSERGLGEDTQYF
D: -; J: TRBJ2-4; size: once; V: TRBV3-1/TRBV3-2; DNA: TGTGCCAGCAGCCAAGCCACGGGGGGCACCAAAAACATTCAGTACTTC; CDR3: CASSQATGGTKNIQYF
D: -; J: TRBJ2-3; size: -; V: TRBV12-5; DNA: TGTGCTAGTGGCACCGGGCGGGGTTACACAGATACGCAGTATTTT; CDR3: CASGTGRGYTDTQYF
D: TRBD2; J: TRBJ2-1; size: -; V: TRBV7-2; DNA: TGTGCCAGCACTATAGCGGGGGGGAGATACAATGAGCAGTTCTTC; CDR3: CASTIAGGRYNEQFF
D: -; J: TRBJ1-6; size: -; V: TRBV9; DNA: TGTGCCAGCAGCAACTCAGGGTGGATTAATTCACCCCTCCACTTT; CDR3: CASSNSGWINSPLHF
D: -; J: TRBJ1-5; size: -; V: TRBV28; DNA: TGTGCCAGCAGTTCCCCACGCTCCACTTATAGCAATCAGCCCCAGCATTTT; CDR3: CASSSPRSTYSNQPQHF
D: -; J: TRBJ1-3; size: few; V: TRBV6-1; DNA: TGTGCCAGCAGTGAAGTCCGTAGCTCTGGAAACACCATATATTTT; CDR3: CASSEVRSSGNTIYF
D: TRBD1; J: TRBJ1-6; size: -; V: TRBV18; DNA: TGTGCCAGCTCACCTACCGGGACAGGGGTCCCCGTGGCCCTCCACTTT; CDR3: CASSPTGTGVPVALHF
D: TRBD2; J: TRBJ2-7; size: -; V: TRBV6-5; DNA: TGTGCCAGCAGTATTCTAGCGGGGGGGGCCTACGAGCAGTACTTC; CDR3: CASSILAGGAYEQYF
D: -; J: TRBJ2-3; size: -; V: TRBV10-3; DNA: TGTGCCATCAACCAGGCTTCTACAGATACGCAGTATTTT; CDR3: CAINQASTDTQYF
D: -; J: TRBJ2-5; size: -; V: TRBV2; DNA: TGTGCCAGCAGTGAGGTGGGGCCAGAGACCCAGTACTTC; CDR3: CASSEVGPETQYF
D: -; J: TRBJ1-2; size: -; V: TRBV4-1; DNA: TGCGCCAGCAGCCAGAGTGTCCCTGCAAACTATGGCTACACCTTC; CDR3: CASSQSVPANYGYTF
D: -; J: TRBJ2-1; size: once; V: TRBV10-3; DNA: TGTGCCATCAGGAACAGGGTGTCGTTAGGCAATGAGCAGTTCTTC; CDR3: CAIRNRVSLGNEQFF
D: -; J: TRBJ2-1; size: -; V: TRBV12-5; DNA: TGTGCTAGTGGTTTGGTACGGGGTCGGACTAGGGGGAATGAGCAGTTCTTC; CDR3: CASGLVRGRTRGNEQFF
D: -; J: TRBJ1-5; size: -; V: TRBV18; DNA: TGTGCCAGCTCCCGGGGGGTAAATCAGCCCCAGCATTTT; CDR3: CASSRGVNQPQHF
D: -; J: TRBJ2-2; size: -; V: TRBV21-1; DNA: TGTGCCAGCAGCGAGGGACTAGCGGGATATGCCGGGGAGCTGTTTTTT; CDR3: CASSEGLAGYAGELFF
D: TRBD2; J: TRBJ2-2; size: -; V: TRBV20-1; DNA: TGCAGTGCTAGTTACACTAGCGGGACACACACCGGGGAGCTGTTTTTT; CDR3: CSASYTSGTHTGELFF
D: -; J: TRBJ2-7; size: -; V: TRBV9; DNA: TGTGCCAGCAGCGTAGGAGGAGGGGGCGGATTCTACGAGCAGTACTTC; CDR3: CASSVGGGGGFYEQYF
D: TRBD2; J: TRBJ2-1; size: -; V: TRBV5-5; DNA: TGTGCCAGCAGCGCTAGGACTAGAAGAACTTGGAATGAGCAGTTCTTC; CDR3: CASSARTRRTWNEQFF
D: -; J: TRBJ1-1; size: -; V: TRBV13; DNA: TGTGCCAGCAGCTTAGTTGCCAGCTGGGCGAACACTGAAGCTTTCTTT; CDR3: CASSLVASWANTEAFF
D: -; J: TRBJ1-5; size: once; V: TRBV12-3/TRBV12-4; DNA: TGTGCCAGCGGGGGGGACAATCAGCCCCAGCATTTT; CDR3: CASGGDNQPQHF
D: -; J: TRBJ2-4; size: -; V: TRBV6-6; DNA: TGTGCCAGCAGTCCGAAAAACATTCAGTACTTC; CDR3: CASSPKNIQYF